One T cell receptor (beta chain) is described in this entry. The source of the sample is a study of blood T cell repertoires in COVID-19. Study overall: Sites in the United States, Italy and Spain provided acute and convalescent COVID-19 samples. Sources were T cells, B-cell-depleted T cells, or PBMCs; the material itself was cDNA or gDNA.

Authors' analysis steps: Amplification with reference gene primers provided the estimates of nucleated cell counts. The repertoire was sequenced with immunoSEQ multiplex PCR; TCRdb's copy has only in-frame clones and lacks some. The D gene and trimming were derived from the DNA, and the V and J assignments and clone size from that table. Altogether some 150,000 clones are present, roughly 80% being singletons, with the ten largest covering over 7.5%. This CDR3 spans 17 amino acids. With V trimmed by 2 bases and J by 5 bases, 14 bases remained unmatched. Germline assignment: CDR1 LNHDA and CDR2 SQIVND (reference sequence).

The TCR comes from an older woman with acute or convalescent COVID-19. The V gene is TRBV19, the J gene TRBJ2-5; 7 bases match TRBD2. The sequencing sample was made of peripheral blood. The CDR3 nucleotides read TGTGCCAGTAGTATAAATAGGATGGGCGGGAGAGGTGAGACCCAGTACTTC. Encoded protein: CASSINRMGGRGETQYF. The complete variable domain, with remaining parts taken from reference TRBV19 and TRBJ2-5, reads DGGITQSPKYLFRKEGQNVTLSCEQNLNHDAMYWYRQDPGQGLRLIYYSQIVNDFQKGDIAEGYSVSREKKESFPLTVTSAQKNPTAFYLCASSINRMGGRGETQYFGPGTRLLVL.